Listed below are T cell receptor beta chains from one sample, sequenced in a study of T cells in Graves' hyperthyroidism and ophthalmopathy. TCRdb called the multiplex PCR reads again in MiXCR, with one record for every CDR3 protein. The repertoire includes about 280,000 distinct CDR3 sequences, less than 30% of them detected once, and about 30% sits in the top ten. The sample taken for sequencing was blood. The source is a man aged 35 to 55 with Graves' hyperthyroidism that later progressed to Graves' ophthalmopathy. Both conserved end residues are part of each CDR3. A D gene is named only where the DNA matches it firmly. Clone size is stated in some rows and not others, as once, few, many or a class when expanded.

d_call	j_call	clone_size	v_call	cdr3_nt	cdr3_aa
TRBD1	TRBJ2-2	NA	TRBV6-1	TGTGCCCAGCAGCGAGGGGCAGGGGGCGGCACCGGGGAGCTGTTTTTT	CAQQRGAGGGTGELFF
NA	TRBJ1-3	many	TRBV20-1	TGCAGTGCTAAGGGGACTGGAAACACCATATATTTT	CSAKGTGNTIYF
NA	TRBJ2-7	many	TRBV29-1	TGCAGCGTTGGGGGGGAAGGCTTGAGCTCCTACGAGCAGTACTTC	CSVGGEGLSSYEQYF
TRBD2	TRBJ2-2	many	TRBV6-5	TGTGCCAGCAGTCAGACTAGCTTAGCCGGGGAGCTGTTTTTT	CASSQTSLAGELFF
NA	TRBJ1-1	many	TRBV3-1	TGTGCCAGCAGCCCGCGCAGCCTCACTGAAGCTTTCTTT	CASSPRSLTEAFF
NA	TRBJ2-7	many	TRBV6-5	TGTGCCAGCCGGTACGGCTACGAGCAGTACTTC	CASRYGYEQYF
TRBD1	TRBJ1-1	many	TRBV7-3	TGTGCCAGCAGCCGGGGACAGGGGTACACTGAAGCTTTCTTT	CASSRGQGYTEAFF
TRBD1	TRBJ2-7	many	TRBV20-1	TGCAGTGCTAAGAGCGCCAGGGGGCGCGTGGACTACGAGCAGTACTTC	CSAKSARGRVDYEQYF
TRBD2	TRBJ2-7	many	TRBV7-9	TGTGCCAGCAGCTCGGAGACTAGCGGCGAGCAGTACTTC	CASSSETSGEQYF
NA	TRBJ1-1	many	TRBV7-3	TGTGCCAGCAGCTCCGGTAGATCCACTGAAGCTTTCTTT	CASSSGRSTEAFF
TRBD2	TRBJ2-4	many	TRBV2	TGTGCCAGCAGGGAACTAGCGGGGGGTGCCAAAAACATTCAGTACTTC	CASRELAGGAKNIQYF
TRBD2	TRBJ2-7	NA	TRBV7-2	TGTGCCAGCAGCATAGTTAGCGGGAGTAAATACGAGCAGTACTTC	CASSIVSGSKYEQYF
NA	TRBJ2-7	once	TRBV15	TGTGCCACCAGCAGAGATTTTTTCTCCGGGCCTTCGGCGGTGCAGTACTTC	CATSRDFFSGPSAVQYF
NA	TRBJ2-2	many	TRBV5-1	TGCGCCAGCAGTGCCAAGGCCGCAGGGGTCACCGGGGAGCTGTTTTTT	CASSAKAAGVTGELFF
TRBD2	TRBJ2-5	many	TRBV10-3	TGTGCCATCAGTGATTCGGGACTAGCGGGAGTGGAGACCCAGTACTTC	CAISDSGLAGVETQYF
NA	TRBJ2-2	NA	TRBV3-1	TGTGCCAGCGGAACCACCGGGAAGCTGTTTTTT	CASGTTGKLFF
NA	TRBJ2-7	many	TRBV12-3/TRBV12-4	TGTGCCAGCAGTTCTGGGGGATTCTACGAGCAGTACTTC	CASSSGGFYEQYF
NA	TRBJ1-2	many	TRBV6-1	TGTGCCAGCAGGGAACGGGAGTATGGCTACACCTTC	CASREREYGYTF
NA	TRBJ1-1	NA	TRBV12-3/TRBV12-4	TGTGCCAGCAGTTCAGGGTATCTCACTGAAGCTTTCTTT	CASSSGYLTEAFF
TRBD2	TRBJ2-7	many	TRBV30	TGTGCCTGGAGTCCCGGTTCTAGCGGGTTCTCCTACGAGCAGTACTTC	CAWSPGSSGFSYEQYF
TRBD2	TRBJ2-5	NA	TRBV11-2	TGTGCCAGACTGTCCCCGGGACTAGCCCTTTGCCTCCAAGAGACCCAGTACTTC	CARLSPGLALCLQETQYF
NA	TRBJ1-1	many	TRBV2	TGTGCCAGCAGTGTCGACAGCAGGTACACTGAAGCTTTCTTT	CASSVDSRYTEAFF
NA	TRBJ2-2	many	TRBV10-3	TGTGCCATCGGACGATCCGGAAGGAACACCGGGGAGCTGTTTTTT	CAIGRSGRNTGELFF
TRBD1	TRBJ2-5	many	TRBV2	TGTGCCAGCAGTAGGGGGCACGGAGAGACCCAGTACTTC	CASSRGHGETQYF
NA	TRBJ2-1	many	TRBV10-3	TGTGCCATCAGTGCAGGGACTGCCTCCGATGAGCAGTTCTTC	CAISAGTASDEQFF
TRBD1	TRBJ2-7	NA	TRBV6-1	TGTGCCAGCAAGGACAGGGCCGACTACGAGCAGTACTTC	CASKDRADYEQYF
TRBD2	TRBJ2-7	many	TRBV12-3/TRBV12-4	TGTGCCAGCAGCCCCACTAGCGGGAGAACGGGCGAGCAGTACTTC	CASSPTSGRTGEQYF
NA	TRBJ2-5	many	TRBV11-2	TGTGCCAGCAGCGTGATCAAGGGACATATAAGAGATGCCCAGTACTTC	CASSVIKGHIRDAQYF
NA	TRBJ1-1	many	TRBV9	TGTGCCAGCAGCACCAGCACCTGGACTGAAGCTTTCTTT	CASSTSTWTEAFF
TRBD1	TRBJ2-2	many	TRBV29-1	TGCAGCGGGGGGACAGGGGGCAGCGGGGAGCTGTTTTTT	CSGGTGGSGELFF
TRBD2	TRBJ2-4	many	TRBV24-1	TGTGCCACCAGTGATAGCGTAGCGGGTGACAAAAACATTCAGTACTTC	CATSDSVAGDKNIQYF
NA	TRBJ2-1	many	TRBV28	TGTGCCAGCAGGGGACCAAAAGGGGCGGTGTACAATGAGCAGTTCTTC	CASRGPKGAVYNEQFF
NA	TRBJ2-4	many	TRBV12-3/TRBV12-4	TGTGCCAGCAGTTCCCCAGCTTTAGCCAAAAACATTCAGTACTTC	CASSSPALAKNIQYF
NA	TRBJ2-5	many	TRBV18	TGTGCCAGCTCACCACCATCCTATCAAGAGACCCAGTACTTC	CASSPPSYQETQYF
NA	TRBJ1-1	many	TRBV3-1	TGTGCCAGCAGGGGGAAATTGAACACTGAAGCTTTCTTT	CASRGKLNTEAFF
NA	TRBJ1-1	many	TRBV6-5	TGTGCCAGCAGTTACTCCGGTTCTCGATTTGGGGGAGCTTTCTTT	CASSYSGSRFGGAFF
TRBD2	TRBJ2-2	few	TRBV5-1	TGCGCCAGCAGCTTGGACGGCGGGAGAGATACCGGGGAGCTGTTTTTT	CASSLDGGRDTGELFF
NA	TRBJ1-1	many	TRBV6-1	TGTGCCAGCAGTGTCAAAGTTGGGGAAGCTTTCTTT	CASSVKVGEAFF
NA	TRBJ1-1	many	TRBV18	TGTGCCAGCTCACCAGGGCAGATGGGGACTGAAGCTTTCTTT	CASSPGQMGTEAFF
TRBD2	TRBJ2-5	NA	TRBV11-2	TGTGCCAGCAGCTTTGGGACTAGTAGTGCGGAGACCCAGTACTTC	CASSFGTSSAETQYF